The entry that follows covers one TCR beta chain sequence. Per the original data handling: How many nucleated cells were present was estimated from reference gene primer amplification. Assay used: immunoSEQ multiplex PCR; TCRdb lists only in-frame clones, some missing. V and J calls and clone size are copied from that table; D and trimming were computed from the DNA. The table has 400,000 to 500,000 clones, about 88% seen once; the top ten hold 1.2% to 1.5%. The data originate from a study of blood T cell repertoires in COVID-19. The overall study: PBMCs, B-cell-depleted T cells, or T cells provided the cDNA or gDNA that made up the material.

Participants came from roughly 24 US areas, aged about 18 to 89 years. Germline V gives CDR1 LGHDT, CDR2 YNNKEL (reference sequence). This CDR3 contains 13 residues. Deletions cut 4 bases from V and 2 bases from J, with 9 bases between. The sequenced material came from PBMCs or T cells enriched from blood (not recorded which). The sequence was collected from a woman between 18 and 29 years old who had been exposed to COVID-19. The V call is TRBV3-1 (or the pseudogene TRBV3-2), the J call TRBJ2-7, with D possibly TRBD2 on 6 matching bases. Written as DNA, the CDR3 is TGTGCCAGCAGCCTTGGAGGGCCCTACGAGCAGTACTTC. This encodes CASSLGGPYEQYF.